The 16 T cell receptor beta chains listed next were all sequenced from one sample in a study of T and B cells in COVID-19 patients. Each TRB amplification used about 230-550 ng of genomic DNA from blood. Multiplex PCR with BIOMED2 TRB-A/B primer pools amplified TRB rearrangements. TCRdb reprocessed the multiplex PCR reads with MiXCR, giving one entry per CDR3 protein. Of several thousand distinct CDR3 sequences in the sample, roughly a fifth were seen once. Sequencing was performed on blood. The origin of the receptors is a human donor with active COVID-19.

This clonotype is classed as medium-sized. The chain carries TRBV27 and TRBJ2-5; D gene uncertain. The ends were cut back, 0 bases at V and 1 base at J, with 9 bases in the middle. The length of the CDR3 is 15 residues. Germline values: CDR1 MNHEY, CDR2 SMNVEV (reference sequence). The CDR3 DNA follows: TGTGCCAGCAGTTTATCTATTGGATCCCAAGAGACCCAGTACTTC. Its protein is CASSLSIGSQETQYF.

The chain carries TRBV7-3 and TRBJ2-1; 7 bases agree with TRBD1. This CDR3 region has 15 residues. The V gene's germline CDR1 is SGHTA and CDR2 FQGTGA. V shed 2 bases, J shed 4 bases, and the junction held 5 bases outside the gene matches. The DNA of the CDR3 is TGTGCCAGCAGCTTAGACAGGGTCGCGTACAATGAGCAGTTCTTC. Residues: CASSLDRVAYNEQFF.

This clonotype is medium-sized (0.01 to 0.1%) in the sample. The rearrangement links TRBV29-1 to TRBJ2-1, with a possible D match to TRBD2 (5 bases). The V gene lost 5 bases and the J gene lost 6 bases, with 11 bases spanning the gap. CDR1 SQVTM and CDR2 ANQGSEA come from the germline V gene. The CDR3 spans 12 residues. In DNA, the CDR3 is TGCAGCGTTTCGGGGTACCGCAATGAGCAGTTCTTC. It encodes CSVSGYRNEQFF.

The chain uses TRBV6-4 and TRBJ2-7, with D perhaps being TRBD1 or TRBD2 (5 bases each). Trimming cost V 4 bases and J 4 bases, with 11 bases left between them. Germline V lookup: CDR1 MRHNA, CDR2 SNTAGT. The CDR3 contains 13 residues. The CDR3 sequence is CASSVIEGYEQYF. CDR3 nucleotides: TGTGCCAGCAGTGTGATTGAGGGGTACGAGCAGTACTTC.

This clonotype showed up just a few times. The chain has TRBV10-3 and TRBJ1-1, with a weak D call TRBD1 (5 bases). The CDR3 totals 12 residues. Germline CDR1 is ENHRY and CDR2 is SYGVKD. Trimming left V 8 bases short and J 5 bases short, with 12 bases between. The chain's CDR3 is CAILGGGTEAFF. In nucleotides, the CDR3 is TGTGCCATCCTGGGGGGAGGAACTGAAGCTTTCTTT.

This clonotype was seen at least ten times. Here the CDR3 reads CASSLGTTLPGLAGGGELFF. DNA for the CDR3: TGCGCCAGCAGCTTGGGGACGACTCTTCCGGGACTAGCGGGAGGCGGGGAGCTGTTTTTT. V usage is TRBV5-1 and J usage is TRBJ2-2, with TRBD2 identical over 15 bases. The trim removed 0 bases at V and 7 bases at J, leaving 13 bases unmatched. Looked up from germline, CDR1 is SGHRS and CDR2 is YFSETQ. The CDR3 covers 20 residues.

In its sample, this clonotype ranks as medium-sized. The rearrangement joins TRBV5-4 to TRBJ2-2; 10 bases align to TRBD2. V dropped 0 bases and J dropped 6; count of bases not matched to a gene: 5. This CDR3 is 16 amino acids long. The germline V gene encodes CDR1 SGHNT and CDR2 YYREEE (reference sequence). The chain's CDR3 is CASSLGGLAFSGELFF. The CDR3 DNA sequence: TGTGCCAGCAGCTTGGGGGGACTAGCGTTCTCCGGGGAGCTGTTTTTT.

The genes are TRBV7-2 and TRBJ2-4; D possibly matches TRBD1 or TRBD2 (5 bases each). V was shortened by 4 bases and J by 1 base, with 8 bases between the two germline ends. This CDR3 comprises 14 residues. CDR1 is SGHTA, CDR2 FQGNSA, per germline. The CDR3 protein is CASSWGTAKNIQYF. CDR3 sequence (DNA): TGTGCCAGCAGCTGGGGGACGGCCAAAAACATTCAGTACTTC.

The gene calls are TRBV4-3 and TRBJ2-2, with 9 bases lining up with TRBD1. Germline lookup yields CDR1 LGHNA and CDR2 YSLEER. There are 16 residues in the CDR3. V shed 0 bases, J shed 3 bases, and the junction held 2 bases outside the gene matches. In DNA, the CDR3 is TGCGCCAGCAGCCAAGATGGGACAGGGTACACCGGGGAGCTGTTTTTT. This gives the protein CASSQDGTGYTGELFF.

This clonotype is judged medium-sized (0.01 to 0.1%). This chain links TRBV15 with TRBJ1-2; a weak D match, TRBD1 (5 bases). Germline assignment: CDR1 LNHNV and CDR2 YYDKDF (reference sequence). CDR3 size: 15 residues. Trimming stripped 5 bases from V and 5 bases from J, with 18 bases between. The CDR3 DNA follows: TGTGCCACCAGCGATAAGGTGGGGGAGAGGTATGGCTACACCTTC. Protein product: CATSDKVGERYGYTF.

In this sample, this clonotype is medium-sized (0.01 to 0.1%). The chain combines TRBV5-6 with TRBJ1-2; no reliable D call. Trimming pared 1 base from V and 4 bases from J, leaving 11 bases between. Per the germline V gene, CDR1 is SGHDT and CDR2 is YYEEEE. There are 14 residues in the CDR3. The CDR3 protein is CASSLTQDSYGYTF. CDR3 nucleotides: TGTGCCAGCAGCTTGACGCAGGATTCCTATGGCTACACCTTC.

By sample fraction, this clonotype is medium-sized (0.01 to 0.1%). The chain is built from TRBV6-5 and TRBJ1-1; 8 bases line up with TRBD1. The CDR3 has 12 amino acids. Unmatched junction bases numbered 4, after V lost 2 bases and J lost 11 bases. In germline, CDR1 is MNHEY, CDR2 SVGAGI. The CDR3 nucleotides read TGTGCCAGCAGTTACACAGGGGGGTGGGCTTTCTTT. Protein sequence: CASSYTGGWAFF.

The chain is built from TRBV20-1 and TRBJ1-2, with D unclear. The germline V gene has CDR1 DFQATT and CDR2 SNEGSKA (reference sequence). This CDR3 has 12 amino acids. V was clipped by 6 bases and J by 5 bases, with 13 bases between them. Here the CDR3 reads CSAGSLGYGYTF. Here the CDR3 DNA reads TGCAGTGCAGGCAGTCTCGGTTATGGCTACACCTTC.

This clonotype was counted between two and nine times. This rearrangement joins TRBV21-1 to TRBJ2-1; the D call TRBD1 from the table was never checked on the DNA. TRBV21-1 is termed a pseudogene. The CDR3 length is 16 residues. CDR3 nucleotide sequence: TGTGCCAGCAGCGAAATGACTGGGGGTTTTTACAATGAGCAGTTCTTC. Protein product: CASSEMTGGFYNEQFF.

This clonotype counts as medium-sized. The chain recombines TRBV6-5 with TRBJ1-2; D not certain. This CDR3 is 12 amino acids long. Trimming pared 8 bases from V and 6 bases from J, leaving 13 bases between. The germline V gene encodes CDR1 MNHEY and CDR2 SVGAGI. This CDR3 reads CASSPGRHGYTF. CDR3 coding DNA: TGTGCCAGCTCCCCTGGTAGGCATGGCTACACCTTC.

The gene calls are TRBV20-1 and TRBJ1-4, with D perhaps TRBD1 (5 bases). Germline V gives CDR1 DFQATT, CDR2 SNEGSKA (reference sequence). This CDR3 has 12 amino acids. CDR3 amino acids: CGTGRRNEKLFF. DNA of the CDR3: TGCGGGACTGGACGGCGCAATGAAAAACTGTTTTTT.